What follows are 9 T cell receptor beta chains derived from one specimen sequenced in a study of Ad26.COV2.S vaccination and SARS-CoV-2 variants. The sample's treatment: roughly 19 received Ad26.COV2.S at low or high dose, single or two shots; roughly 5 received placebo; per-sample allocation not given. Specimens were obtained on day 63 following the first vaccine or placebo injection. Produced via immunoSEQ multiplex PCR; TCRdb's table is partial and in-frame only. Of some 460,000 clones in the sample, approximately 90% were seen once. The sample in question was peripheral blood, obtained in a trial of Ad26.COV2.S vaccine versus placebo. The source of these receptors is a person between 18 and 59 years old who received the Ad26.COV2.S COVID-19 vaccine or a placebo.

This rearrangement joins TRBV4-1 to TRBJ2-1; possible D gene TRBD2, 5 bases. The CDR3 runs 17 residues. V lost 3 bases, J lost 7 bases, and 22 bases lay in between. In germline, CDR1 is MGHRA, CDR2 YSYEKL. The CDR3, as DNA: TGCGCCAGCAGCCACCAGCTGGACTGGCTTTGGTATAATGAGCAGTTCTTC. Amino acid sequence: CASSHQLDWLWYNEQFF.

This clone was observed a single time. The chain carries TRBV24-1 and TRBJ1-2; D not certain. There are 14 residues in the CDR3. Trimming cost V 4 bases and J 4 bases, with 12 bases left between them. Germline CDR1 is KGHDR and CDR2 is SFDVKD. This chain's CDR3 is CATSEPTPPYGYTF. The DNA for the CDR3 is TGTGCCACCAGTGAACCGACGCCGCCCTATGGCTACACCTTC.

The V and J genes are TRBV5-4 and TRBJ2-1; 13 bases are shared with TRBD2. This CDR3 comprises 17 residues. Germline CDR1 and CDR2: SGHNT and YYREEE (reference sequence). J lost 2 bases, V lost 6 bases, and 8 bases had no gene match. The DNA of the CDR3 is TGTGCCAGCACCCAAGCCGGGACTAGCGGGGCCTACAATGAGCAGTTCTTC. Translating gives CASTQAGTSGAYNEQFF.

This chain links TRBV12-3 or TRBV12-4 with TRBJ1-1; D is unclear. This CDR3 has 13 amino acids. Trimming removed 1 base from V and 4 bases from J, with 7 bases in between. The CDR3 coding sequence is TGTGCCAGCAGTTTAGGGGGTTTCACTGAAGCTTTCTTT. Encoded protein: CASSLGGFTEAFF.

This clone was counted once. The chain employs TRBV20-1 and TRBJ2-5; no clear D gene. Germline lookup yields CDR1 DFQATT and CDR2 SNEGSKA (reference sequence). This CDR3 has 10 amino acids. Trimming removed 5 bases from V and 4 bases from J, with 5 bases in between. CDR3 nucleotide sequence: TGCAGTGCTCCGCGAGAGACCCAGTACTTC. Its translation: CSAPRETQYF.

J is TRBJ1-3 and V is TRBV19; a weak D match, TRBD1 (6 bases). Germline V gene data show CDR1 as LNHDA and CDR2 as SQIVND (reference sequence). The CDR3 is 14 residues long. Trimming cost V 7 bases and J 0 bases, with 10 bases left between them. As DNA, the CDR3 is TGTGCCAGTAAGGACAGACGCTCTGGAAACACCATATATTTT. Its translation is CASKDRRSGNTIYF.

The chain employs TRBV5-1 and TRBJ2-7; possible D gene TRBD1, 7 bases. Trimming took 1 base from V and 1 from J, leaving 12 bases between them. CDR1 SGHRS and CDR2 YFSETQ come from the germline V gene. The CDR3 totals 15 residues. The CDR3 nucleotides read TGCGCCAGCAGCTTGTTGGAGGGACAGTCCTACGAGCAGTACTTC. This sequence encodes CASSLLEGQSYEQYF.

The chain has TRBV29-1 and TRBJ2-7; D might be TRBD1 or TRBD2, each matching 5 bases. The germline V gene has CDR1 SQVTM and CDR2 ANQGSEA. V gave up 6 bases and J gave up 2 bases, with 11 bases separating them. This CDR3 is 12 amino acids long. The chain's CDR3 is CSVRDGAYEQYF. As DNA, the CDR3 is TGCAGCGTGAGGGACGGCGCCTACGAGCAGTACTTC.

This chain uses TRBV19 with TRBJ1-4, with a tentative D call TRBD1 (5 bases). The CDR3 spans 16 residues. In germline, CDR1 is LNHDA, CDR2 SQIVND (reference sequence). V lost 6 bases and J 0 bases, leaving 14 bases between the germline ends. Written as DNA, the CDR3 is TGTGCCAGTAGCCCCATTTTGGGGGCAACTAATGAAAAACTGTTTTTT. Translating gives CASSPILGATNEKLFF.